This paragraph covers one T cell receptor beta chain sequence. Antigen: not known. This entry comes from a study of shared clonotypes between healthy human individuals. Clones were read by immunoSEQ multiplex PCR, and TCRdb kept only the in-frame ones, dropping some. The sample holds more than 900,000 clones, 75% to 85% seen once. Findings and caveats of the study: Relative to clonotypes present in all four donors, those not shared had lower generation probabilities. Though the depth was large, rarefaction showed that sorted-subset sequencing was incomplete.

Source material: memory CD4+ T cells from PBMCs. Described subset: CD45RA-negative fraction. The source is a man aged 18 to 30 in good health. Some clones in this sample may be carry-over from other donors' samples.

The CDR3 sequence is CATSRDRVRLYEQYF. The CDR3 bases are TGTGCCACCAGCAGAGACAGGGTACGCCTCTACGAGCAGTACTTC. The chain employs TRBV15 and TRBJ2-5; a weak D match, TRBD1 (5 bases). The J call may be faulty, since TRBJ2-7 better matches the DNA end. The germline CDR1 and CDR2 sequences are LNHNV and YYDKDF (reference sequence). CDR3 length: 15 residues.